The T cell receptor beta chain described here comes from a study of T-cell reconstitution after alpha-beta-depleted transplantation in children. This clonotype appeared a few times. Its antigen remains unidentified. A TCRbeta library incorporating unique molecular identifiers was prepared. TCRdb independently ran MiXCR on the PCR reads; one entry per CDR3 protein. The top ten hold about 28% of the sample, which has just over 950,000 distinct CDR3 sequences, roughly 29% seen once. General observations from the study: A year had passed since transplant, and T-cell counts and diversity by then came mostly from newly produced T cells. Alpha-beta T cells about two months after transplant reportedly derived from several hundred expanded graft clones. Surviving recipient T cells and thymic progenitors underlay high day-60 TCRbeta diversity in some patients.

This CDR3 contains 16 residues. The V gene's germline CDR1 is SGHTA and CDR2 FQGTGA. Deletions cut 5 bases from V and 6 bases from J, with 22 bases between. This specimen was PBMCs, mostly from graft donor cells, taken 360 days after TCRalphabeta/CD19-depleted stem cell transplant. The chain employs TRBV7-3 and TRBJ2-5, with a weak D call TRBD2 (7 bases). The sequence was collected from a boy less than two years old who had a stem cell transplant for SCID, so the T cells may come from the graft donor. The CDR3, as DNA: TGTGCCAGCAGCCAAAACGGGGGGCCAGGAGTCAAGACCCAGTACTTC. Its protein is CASSQNGGPGVKTQYF.